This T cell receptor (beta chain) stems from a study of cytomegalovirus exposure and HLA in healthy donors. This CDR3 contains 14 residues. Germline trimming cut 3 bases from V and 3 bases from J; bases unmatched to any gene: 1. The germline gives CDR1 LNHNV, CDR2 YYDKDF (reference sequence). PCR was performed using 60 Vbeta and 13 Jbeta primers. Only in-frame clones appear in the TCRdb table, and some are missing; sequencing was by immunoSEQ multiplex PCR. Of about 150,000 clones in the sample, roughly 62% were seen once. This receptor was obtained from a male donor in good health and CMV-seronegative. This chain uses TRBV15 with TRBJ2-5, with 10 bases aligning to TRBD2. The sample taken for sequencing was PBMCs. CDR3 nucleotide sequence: TGTGCCACCAGCAGCCTAGCGGGGGAAGAGACCCAGTACTTC. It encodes CATSSLAGEETQYF. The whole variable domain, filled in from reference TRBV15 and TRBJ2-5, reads DAMVIQNPRYQVTQFGKPVTLSCSQTLNHNVMYWYQQKSSQAPKLLFHYYDKDFNNEADTPDNFQSRRPNTSFCFLDIRSPGLGDTAMYLCATSSLAGEETQYFGPGTRLLVL.